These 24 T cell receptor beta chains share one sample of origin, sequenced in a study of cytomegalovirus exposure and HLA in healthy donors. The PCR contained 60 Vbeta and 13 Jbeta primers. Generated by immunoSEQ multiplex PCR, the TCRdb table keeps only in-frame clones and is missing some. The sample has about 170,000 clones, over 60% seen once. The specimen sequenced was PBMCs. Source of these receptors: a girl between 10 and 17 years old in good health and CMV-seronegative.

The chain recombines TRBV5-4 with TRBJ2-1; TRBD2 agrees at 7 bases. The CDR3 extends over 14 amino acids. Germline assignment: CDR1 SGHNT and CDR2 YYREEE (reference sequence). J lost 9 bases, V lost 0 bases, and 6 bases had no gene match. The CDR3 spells CASSLALADTEQFF. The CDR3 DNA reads TGTGCCAGCAGCTTGGCCCTAGCGGACACTGAGCAGTTCTTC.

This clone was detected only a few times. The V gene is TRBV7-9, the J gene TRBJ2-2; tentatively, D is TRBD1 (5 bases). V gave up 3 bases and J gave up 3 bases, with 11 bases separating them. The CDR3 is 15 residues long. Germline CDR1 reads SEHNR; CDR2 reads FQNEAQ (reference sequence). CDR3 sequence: CASSFAGLDTGELFF. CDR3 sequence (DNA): TGTGCCAGCAGCTTTGCAGGGCTCGACACCGGGGAGCTGTTTTTT.

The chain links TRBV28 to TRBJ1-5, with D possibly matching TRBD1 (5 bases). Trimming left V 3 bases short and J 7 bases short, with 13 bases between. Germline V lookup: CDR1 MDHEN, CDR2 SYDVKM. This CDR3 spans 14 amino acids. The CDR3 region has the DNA TGTGCCAGCAGTTTCGGGCAGGGAACCCAGCCCCAGCATTTT. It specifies CASSFGQGTQPQHF.

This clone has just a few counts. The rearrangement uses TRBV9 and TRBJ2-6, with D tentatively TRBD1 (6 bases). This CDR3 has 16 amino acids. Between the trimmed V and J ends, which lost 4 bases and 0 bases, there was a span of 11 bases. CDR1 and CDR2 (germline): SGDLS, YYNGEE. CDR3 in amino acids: CASSISGDSGANVLTF. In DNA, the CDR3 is TGTGCCAGCAGCATATCAGGGGACTCTGGGGCCAACGTCCTGACTTTC.

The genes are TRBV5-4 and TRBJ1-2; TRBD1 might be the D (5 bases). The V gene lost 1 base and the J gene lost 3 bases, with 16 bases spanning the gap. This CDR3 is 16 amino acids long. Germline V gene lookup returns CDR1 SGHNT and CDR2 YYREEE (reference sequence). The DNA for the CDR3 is TGTGCCAGCAGCTTGAAAGGGGCGCGGAAAGACTATGGCTACACCTTC. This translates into CASSLKGARKDYGYTF.

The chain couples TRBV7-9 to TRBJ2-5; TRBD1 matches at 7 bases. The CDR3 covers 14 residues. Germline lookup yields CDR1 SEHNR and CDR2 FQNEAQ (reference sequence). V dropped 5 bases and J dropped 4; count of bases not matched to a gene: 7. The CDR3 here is CASSQDRSGETQYF. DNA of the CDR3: TGTGCCAGCAGCCAGGACAGGTCGGGAGAGACCCAGTACTTC.

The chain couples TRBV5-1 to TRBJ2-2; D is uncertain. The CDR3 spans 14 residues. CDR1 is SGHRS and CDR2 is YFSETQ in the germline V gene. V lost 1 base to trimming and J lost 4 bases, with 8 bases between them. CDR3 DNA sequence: TGCGCCAGCAGCTTGTTAGCCGGCACCGGGGAGCTGTTTTTT. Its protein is CASSLLAGTGELFF.

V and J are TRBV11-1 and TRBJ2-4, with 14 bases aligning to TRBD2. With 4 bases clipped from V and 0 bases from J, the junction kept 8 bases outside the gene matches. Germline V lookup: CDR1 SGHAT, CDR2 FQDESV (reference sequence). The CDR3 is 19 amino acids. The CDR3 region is CASSSAGTSGGVAKNIQYF. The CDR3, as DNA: TGTGCCAGCAGCTCGGCCGGGACTAGCGGGGGTGTAGCCAAAAACATTCAGTACTTC.

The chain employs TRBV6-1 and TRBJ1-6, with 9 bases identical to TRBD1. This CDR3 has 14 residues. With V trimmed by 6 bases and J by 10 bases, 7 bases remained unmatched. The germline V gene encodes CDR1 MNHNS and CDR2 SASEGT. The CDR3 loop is CASSPRDRESPLHF. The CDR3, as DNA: TGTGCCAGCAGCCCCCGGGACAGGGAATCACCCCTCCACTTT.

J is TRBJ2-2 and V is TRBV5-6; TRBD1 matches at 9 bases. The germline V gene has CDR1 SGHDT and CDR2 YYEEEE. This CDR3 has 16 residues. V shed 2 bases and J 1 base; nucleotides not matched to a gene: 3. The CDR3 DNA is TGTGCCAGCAGCTTTACGACAGGGGGGAACACCGGGGAGCTGTTTTTT. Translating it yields CASSFTTGGNTGELFF.

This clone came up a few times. The DNA for the CDR3 is TGTGCCACCAGCAGATCTAGGGACAGGGACAATGAGCAGTTCTTC. This encodes CATSRSRDRDNEQFF. V usage is TRBV15 and J usage is TRBJ2-1, with 9 positions matching TRBD1. After removal of 2 bases from V and 5 bases from J, the junction contained 4 bases not matched to a gene. Germline CDR1 reads LNHNV; CDR2 reads YYDKDF (reference sequence). The CDR3 runs 15 residues.

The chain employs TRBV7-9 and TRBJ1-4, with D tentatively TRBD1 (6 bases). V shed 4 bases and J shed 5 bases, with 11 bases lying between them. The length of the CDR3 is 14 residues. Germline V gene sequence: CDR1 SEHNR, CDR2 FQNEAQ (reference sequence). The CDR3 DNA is TGTGCCAGCAGCTATTCACAGGGAAATGAAAAACTGTTTTTT. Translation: CASSYSQGNEKLFF.

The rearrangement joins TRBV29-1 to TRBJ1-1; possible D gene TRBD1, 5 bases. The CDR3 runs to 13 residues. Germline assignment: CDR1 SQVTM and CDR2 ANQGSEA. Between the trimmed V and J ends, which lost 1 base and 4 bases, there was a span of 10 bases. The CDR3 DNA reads TGCAGCGTTGAAGGCAGGGCAGTCACTGAAGCTTTCTTT. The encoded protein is CSVEGRAVTEAFF.

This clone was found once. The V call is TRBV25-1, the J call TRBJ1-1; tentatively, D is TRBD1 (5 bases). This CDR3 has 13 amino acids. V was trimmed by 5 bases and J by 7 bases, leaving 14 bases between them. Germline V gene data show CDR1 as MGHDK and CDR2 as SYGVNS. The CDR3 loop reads CASSPLQDHEAFF. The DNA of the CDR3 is TGTGCCAGCAGTCCACTACAGGACCATGAAGCTTTCTTT.

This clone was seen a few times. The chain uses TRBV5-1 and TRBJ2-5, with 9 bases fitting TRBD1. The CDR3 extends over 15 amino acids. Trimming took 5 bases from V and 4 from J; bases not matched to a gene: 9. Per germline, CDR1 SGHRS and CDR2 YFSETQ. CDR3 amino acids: CASRWGDRGRETQYF. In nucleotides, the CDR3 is TGCGCCAGCAGGTGGGGAGACAGGGGGAGAGAGACCCAGTACTTC. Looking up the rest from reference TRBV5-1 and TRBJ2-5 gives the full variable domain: KAGVTQTPRYLIKTRGQQVTLSCSPISGHRSVSWYQQTPGQGLQFLFEYFSETQRNKGNFPGRFSGRQFSNSRSEMNVSTLELGDSALYLCASRWGDRGRETQYFGPGTRLLVL.

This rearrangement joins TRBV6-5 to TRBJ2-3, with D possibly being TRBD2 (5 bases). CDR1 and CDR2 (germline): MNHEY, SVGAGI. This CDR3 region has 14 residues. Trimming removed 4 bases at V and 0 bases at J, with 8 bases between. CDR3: CASSWRTSTDTQYF. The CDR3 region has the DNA TGTGCCAGCAGTTGGAGGACTAGCACAGATACGCAGTATTTT.

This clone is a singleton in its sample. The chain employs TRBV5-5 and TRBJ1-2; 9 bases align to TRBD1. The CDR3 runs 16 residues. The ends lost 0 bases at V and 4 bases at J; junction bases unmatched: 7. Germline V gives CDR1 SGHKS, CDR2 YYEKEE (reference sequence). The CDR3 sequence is CASSLAEDRGPYGYTF. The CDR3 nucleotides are TGTGCCAGCAGCTTGGCCGAGGACAGGGGTCCCTATGGCTACACCTTC.

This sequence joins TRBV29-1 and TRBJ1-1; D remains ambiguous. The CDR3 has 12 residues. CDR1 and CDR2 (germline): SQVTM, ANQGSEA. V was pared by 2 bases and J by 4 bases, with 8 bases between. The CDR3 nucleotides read TGCAGCGTTGAAATTACGGGCACTGAAGCTTTCTTT. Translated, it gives CSVEITGTEAFF.

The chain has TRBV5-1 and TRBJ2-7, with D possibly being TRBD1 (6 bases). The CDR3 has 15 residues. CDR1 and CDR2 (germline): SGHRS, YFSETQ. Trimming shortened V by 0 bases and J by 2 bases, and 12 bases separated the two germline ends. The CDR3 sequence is CASSLAQGQTYEQYF. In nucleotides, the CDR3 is TGCGCCAGCAGCTTGGCCCAGGGGCAGACCTACGAGCAGTACTTC.

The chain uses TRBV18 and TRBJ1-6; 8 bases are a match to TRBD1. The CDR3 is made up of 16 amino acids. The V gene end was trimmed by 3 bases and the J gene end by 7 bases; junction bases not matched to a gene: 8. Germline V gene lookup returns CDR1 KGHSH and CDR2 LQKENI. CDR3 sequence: CASSPGTGDGNSPLHF. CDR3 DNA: TGTGCCAGCTCACCCGGGACAGGCGATGGAAATTCACCCCTCCACTTT.

This CDR3 is CASSAYRGLNTEAFF. The CDR3, as DNA: TGTGCCAGCAGCGCGTACAGGGGGCTGAACACTGAAGCTTTCTTT. The J gene is TRBJ1-1, the V gene TRBV5-6, with TRBD1 matching over 9 bases. Germline-derived CDR1 and CDR2 are SGHDT and YYEEEE. There are 15 residues in the CDR3. V was clipped by 4 bases and J by 0 bases; unmatched bases: 4.

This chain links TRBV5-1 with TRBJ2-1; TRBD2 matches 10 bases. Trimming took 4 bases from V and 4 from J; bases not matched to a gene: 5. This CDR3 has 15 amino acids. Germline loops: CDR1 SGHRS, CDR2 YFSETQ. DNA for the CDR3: TGCGCCAGCAGCGAAAGCGGGGGGGATTACAATGAGCAGTTCTTC. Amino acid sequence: CASSESGGDYNEQFF.

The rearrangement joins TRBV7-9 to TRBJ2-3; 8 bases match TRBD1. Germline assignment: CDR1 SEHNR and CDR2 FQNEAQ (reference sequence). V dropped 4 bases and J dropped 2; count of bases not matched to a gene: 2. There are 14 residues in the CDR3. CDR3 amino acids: CASSSDRATDTQYF. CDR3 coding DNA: TGTGCCAGCAGCTCGGACAGGGCCACAGATACGCAGTATTTT. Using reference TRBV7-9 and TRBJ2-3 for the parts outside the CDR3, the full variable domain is DTGVSQNPRHKITKRGQNVTFRCDPISEHNRLYWYRQTLGQGPEFLTYFQNEAQLEKSRLLSDRFSAERPKGSFSTLEIQRTEQGDSAMYLCASSSDRATDTQYFGPGTRLTVL.

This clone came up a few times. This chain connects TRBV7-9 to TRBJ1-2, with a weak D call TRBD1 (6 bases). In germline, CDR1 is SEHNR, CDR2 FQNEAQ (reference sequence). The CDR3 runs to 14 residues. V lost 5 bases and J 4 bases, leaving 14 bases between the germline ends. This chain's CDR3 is CASSPIRTAYGYTF. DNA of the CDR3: TGTGCCAGCAGCCCGATTCGGACAGCCTATGGCTACACCTTC.